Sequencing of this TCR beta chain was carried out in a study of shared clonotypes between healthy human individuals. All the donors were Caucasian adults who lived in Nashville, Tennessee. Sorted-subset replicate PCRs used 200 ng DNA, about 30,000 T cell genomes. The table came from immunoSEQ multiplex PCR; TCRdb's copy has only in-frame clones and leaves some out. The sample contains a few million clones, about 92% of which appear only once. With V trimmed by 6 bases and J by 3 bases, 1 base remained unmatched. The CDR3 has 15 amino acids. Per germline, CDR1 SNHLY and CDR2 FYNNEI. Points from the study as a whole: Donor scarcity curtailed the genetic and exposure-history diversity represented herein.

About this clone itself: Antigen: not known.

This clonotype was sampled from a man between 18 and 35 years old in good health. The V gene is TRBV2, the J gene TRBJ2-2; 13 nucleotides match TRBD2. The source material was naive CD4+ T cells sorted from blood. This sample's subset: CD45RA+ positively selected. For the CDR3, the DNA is TGTGCCAGCAGGGGACTAGCGGGACACACCGGGGAGCTGTTTTTT. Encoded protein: CASRGLAGHTGELFF.